What follows describes a single TCR beta chain. Antigen: not known. The CDR3 is 14 residues long. Looked up from germline, CDR1 is MDHEN and CDR2 is SYDVKM. The ends were cut back, 5 bases at V and 0 bases at J, with 7 bases in the middle. Clones were read by immunoSEQ multiplex PCR, and TCRdb kept only the in-frame ones, dropping some. The sample shows around 99,000 clones, 92% of them seen only once. The data were obtained in a study of T cell responses to AZD1222 COVID-19 vaccine. Whole-study findings and limits: Of spike-specific TCRs, nearly half reportedly target regions left unmutated in variants. Spike-specific TCR breadth and depth both grew after two AZD1222 doses. Dominant at 160-218 and 743-854, vaccine-associated CD4 TCRs also spanned spike. Without day 14 samples, only post-peak T cell repertoires were studied.

This TCR derives from an adult who received the AZD1222 COVID-19 vaccine. The material was peripheral blood, obtained 28 days after the second AZD1222 dose. The chain carries TRBV28 and TRBJ1-4; D is ambiguous. For the CDR3, the DNA is TGTGCCAGCAGTATACAAGCAACTAATGAAAAACTGTTTTTT. Translated, it gives CASSIQATNEKLFF.